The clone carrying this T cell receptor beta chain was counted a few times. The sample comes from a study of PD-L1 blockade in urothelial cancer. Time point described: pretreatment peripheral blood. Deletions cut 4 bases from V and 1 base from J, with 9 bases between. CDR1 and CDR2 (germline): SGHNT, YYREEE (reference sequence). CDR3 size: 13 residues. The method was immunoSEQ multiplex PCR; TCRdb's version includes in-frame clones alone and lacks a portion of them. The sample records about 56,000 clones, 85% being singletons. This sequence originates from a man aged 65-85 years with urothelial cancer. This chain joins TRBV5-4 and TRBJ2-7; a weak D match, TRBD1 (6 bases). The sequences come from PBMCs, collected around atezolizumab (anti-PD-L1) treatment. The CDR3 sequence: CASSPDRSYEQYF. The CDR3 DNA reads TGTGCCAGCAGCCCGGACAGATCCTACGAGCAGTACTTC.